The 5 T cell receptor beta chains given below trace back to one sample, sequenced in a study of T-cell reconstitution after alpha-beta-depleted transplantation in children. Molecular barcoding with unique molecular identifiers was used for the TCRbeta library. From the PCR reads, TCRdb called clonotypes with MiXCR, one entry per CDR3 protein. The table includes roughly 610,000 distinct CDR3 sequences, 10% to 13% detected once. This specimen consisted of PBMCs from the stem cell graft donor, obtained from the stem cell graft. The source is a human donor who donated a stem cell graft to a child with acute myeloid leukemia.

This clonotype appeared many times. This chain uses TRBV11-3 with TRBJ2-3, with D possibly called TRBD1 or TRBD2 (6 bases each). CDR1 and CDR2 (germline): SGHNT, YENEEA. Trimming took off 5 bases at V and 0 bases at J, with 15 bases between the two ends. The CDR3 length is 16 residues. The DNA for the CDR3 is TGTGCCAGCAGCCCTTTGGGGGGCCATAGCACAGATACGCAGTATTTT. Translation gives CASSPLGGHSTDTQYF.

CDR3 amino acids: CATSRDRGAGGSQETQYF. The CDR3 DNA sequence: TGTGCCACCAGCAGAGATCGGGGGGCGGGGGGGTCACAAGAGACCCAGTACTTC. The V and J genes are TRBV15 and TRBJ2-5, with 9 positions matching TRBD2. Germline V gene data show CDR1 as LNHNV and CDR2 as YYDKDF (reference sequence). The CDR3 length is 18 residues. The V segment lost 0 bases and the J segment 2 bases; nucleotides outside the gene matches: 10.

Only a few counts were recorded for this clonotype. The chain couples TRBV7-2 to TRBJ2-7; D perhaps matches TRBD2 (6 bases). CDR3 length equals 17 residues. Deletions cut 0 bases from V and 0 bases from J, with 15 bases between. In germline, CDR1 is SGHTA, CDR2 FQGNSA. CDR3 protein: CASSLADQAGHSYEQYF. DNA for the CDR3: TGTGCCAGCAGCTTAGCGGATCAAGCGGGCCACTCCTACGAGCAGTACTTC.

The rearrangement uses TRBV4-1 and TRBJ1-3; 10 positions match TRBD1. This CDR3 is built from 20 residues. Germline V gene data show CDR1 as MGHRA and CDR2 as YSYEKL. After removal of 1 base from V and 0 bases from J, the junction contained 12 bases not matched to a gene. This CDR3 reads CASSQVLLPGQGSSGNTIYF. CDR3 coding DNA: TGCGCCAGCAGCCAAGTCCTTTTGCCGGGACAGGGGAGCTCTGGAAACACCATATATTTT.

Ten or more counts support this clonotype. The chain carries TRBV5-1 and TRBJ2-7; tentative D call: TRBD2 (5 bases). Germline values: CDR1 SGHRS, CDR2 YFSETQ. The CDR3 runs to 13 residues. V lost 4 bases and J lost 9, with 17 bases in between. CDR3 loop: CASSDPDYVAQYF. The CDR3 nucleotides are TGCGCCAGCAGCGACCCAGACTACGTGGCGCAGTACTTC.